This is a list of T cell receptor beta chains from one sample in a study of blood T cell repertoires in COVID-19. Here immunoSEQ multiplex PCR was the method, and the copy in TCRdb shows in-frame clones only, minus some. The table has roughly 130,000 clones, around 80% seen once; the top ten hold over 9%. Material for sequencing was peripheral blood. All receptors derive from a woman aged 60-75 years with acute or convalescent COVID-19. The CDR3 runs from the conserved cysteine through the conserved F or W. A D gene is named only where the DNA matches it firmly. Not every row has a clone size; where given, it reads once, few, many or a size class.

CASTSAQGYEQYF	TGTGCCAGCACCTCCGCCCAGGGCTACGAGCAGTACTTC	NA	NA	TRBV28	TRBJ2-7
CAWSRSPGNDYGYTF	TGTGCCTGGAGTCGAAGCCCCGGGAACGACTATGGCTACACCTTC	NA	NA	TRBV30	TRBJ1-2
CASSEGNNPRGETQYF	TGTGCCAGCAGTGAAGGGAACAACCCAAGGGGAGAGACCCAGTACTTC	once	NA	TRBV2	TRBJ2-5
CASSPPGDRSPLHF	TGTGCCAGCTCACCCCCGGGGGATCGATCACCCCTCCACTTT	NA	NA	TRBV18	TRBJ1-6
CASSLDTGQSYEQYF	TGTGCCAGCAGCTTAGATACGGGACAGTCCTACGAGCAGTACTTC	NA	TRBD1	TRBV11-2	TRBJ2-7
CASSQRNSGNTIYF	TGTGCCAGCAGCCAGAGGAACTCTGGAAACACCATATATTTT	NA	NA	TRBV3-1/TRBV3-2	TRBJ1-3
CATSDSPPGNYGYTF	TGTGCCACCAGTGATTCACCCCCGGGTAACTATGGCTACACCTTC	NA	NA	TRBV24-1	TRBJ1-2
CASSDFKVPDTQYF	TGTGCCAGCTCAGACTTCAAGGTCCCAGATACGCAGTATTTT	NA	NA	TRBV18	TRBJ2-3
CASSMNSNSPLHF	TGTGCCAGCAGCATGAACAGCAATTCACCCCTCCACTTT	NA	NA	TRBV6-5	TRBJ1-6
CASRTGETGAFF	TGTGCCAGCAGGACAGGGGAGACGGGAGCTTTCTTT	NA	TRBD1	TRBV27	TRBJ1-1
CASGAPIQETQYF	TGTGCCAGCGGGGCTCCGATACAAGAGACCCAGTACTTC	NA	NA	TRBV2	TRBJ2-5
CASSPQGQGPEKLFF	TGTGCCAGCTCACCACAGGGACAGGGACCCGAAAAACTGTTTTTT	NA	TRBD1	TRBV18	TRBJ1-4
CASSQSVNTEAFF	TGTGCCAGCTCACAATCAGTGAACACTGAAGCTTTCTTT	NA	NA	TRBV18	TRBJ1-1
CATSREGGYTF	TGTGCCACCAGCAGAGAGGGGGGGTACACCTTC	NA	NA	TRBV15	TRBJ1-2
CASSFSPGSPYGYTF	TGCGCCAGCAGCTTTAGTCCCGGGAGTCCCTATGGCTACACCTTC	NA	NA	TRBV5-1	TRBJ1-2
CASTRAEAFF	TGTGCCAGCACCAGGGCTGAAGCTTTCTTT	few	NA	TRBV6-5	TRBJ1-1
CASAMPGQGEKLFF	TGTGCCAGCGCGATGCCGGGACAGGGCGAAAAACTGTTTTTT	NA	TRBD1	TRBV5-6	TRBJ1-4
CASSLRTTNIQYF	TGTGCCAGCAGCCTCCGGACTACAAACATTCAGTACTTC	NA	NA	TRBV4-2	TRBJ2-4